This is a list of T cell receptor beta chains from one sample in a study of PD-1 blockade in classical Hodgkin lymphoma. TCRdb keeps only in-frame clones here, not all; method: immunoSEQ multiplex PCR. This sample has tens of thousands of clones, with approximately 88% found just once. The input for sequencing was peripheral blood mononuclear cells (PBMCs), taken at baseline. All receptors derive from a human donor with classical Hodgkin lymphoma. CDR3s include the opening cysteine and the closing phenylalanine or tryptophan. The order of the fields is V gene, clone size, D gene, J gene, CDR3 protein, CDR3 DNA. A D gene is named only where the DNA matches it firmly. The size entry is marked missing in some rows and otherwise reads once, few, many or a size class.

TRBV4-3,NA,NA,TRBJ2-3,CASSQWRLGDTQYF,TGCGCCAGCAGCCAGTGGAGGTTGGGGGATACGCAGTATTTT
TRBV9,NA,NA,TRBJ2-3,CASSERGVVTDTQYF,TGTGCCAGCAGCGAAAGGGGGGTGGTCACAGATACGCAGTATTTT
TRBV5-1,few,NA,TRBJ1-5,CASREDENSNQPQHF,TGCGCCAGCAGGGAGGATGAAAATAGCAATCAGCCCCAGCATTTT
TRBV13,NA,NA,TRBJ2-7,CASSSLTGLYEQYF,TGTGCCAGCAGCTCCCTAACGGGGCTCTACGAGCAGTACTTC
TRBV21-1,NA,NA,TRBJ2-2,CASSLGTLGELFF,TGTGCCAGCAGCCTCGGGACACTCGGGGAGCTGTTTTTT
TRBV2,NA,TRBD2,TRBJ2-7,CASKILAGLGSYEQYF,TGTGCCAGCAAAATACTAGCGGGACTCGGCTCCTACGAGCAGTACTTC
TRBV19,NA,TRBD2,TRBJ2-7,CASSTGLLAGGPVEQYF,TGTGCCAGTAGTACGGGGCTGTTGGCGGGAGGGCCGGTCGAGCAGTACTTC
TRBV6-5,many,TRBD1,TRBJ1-4,CASSGSTGALELFF,TGTGCCAGCAGTGGAAGCACAGGGGCCCTTGAACTGTTTTTT
TRBV19,NA,NA,TRBJ1-2,CASSIQGHYGYTF,TGTGCCAGTAGTATCCAGGGGCACTATGGCTACACCTTC
TRBV6-1,NA,TRBD1,TRBJ2-1,CASSEARDRANNEQFF,TGTGCCAGCAGTGAAGCAAGGGACAGGGCAAACAATGAGCAGTTCTTC
TRBV25-1,NA,NA,TRBJ1-1,CASSIEPKEAFF,TGTGCCAGCAGTATTGAACCAAAGGAAGCTTTCTTT
TRBV25-1,NA,NA,TRBJ1-4,CASSESRVNNEKLFF,TGTGCCAGCAGTGAATCTAGGGTCAATAATGAAAAACTGTTTTTT
TRBV11-3,few,NA,TRBJ1-5,CASSLGVGCQPQHF,TGTGCCAGCAGCCTCGGGGTGGGGTGTCAGCCCCAGCATTTT
TRBV5-1,NA,NA,TRBJ1-1,CASSLTGTGTEAFF,TGCGCCAGCAGCTTGACTGGGACTGGCACTGAAGCTTTCTTT
TRBV7-8,NA,TRBD2,TRBJ2-1,CASSLAGGLAGGDEQFF,TGTGCCAGCAGCTTAGCGGGTGGGCTAGCGGGAGGGGATGAGCAGTTCTTC
TRBV9,NA,NA,TRBJ2-1,CASSVEGLTYNEQFF,TGTGCCAGCAGCGTAGAAGGTCTCACCTACAATGAGCAGTTCTTC
TRBV19,NA,NA,TRBJ2-1,CASSMTTSYNEQFF,TGTGCCAGTAGTATGACTACCTCCTACAATGAGCAGTTCTTC
TRBV19,NA,NA,TRBJ1-2,CASTHRDYYGYTF,TGTGCCAGTACTCACAGGGATTACTATGGCTACACCTTC
TRBV5-1,NA,NA,TRBJ2-5,CASSFLAGKETQYF,TGCGCCAGCAGCTTCCTCGCGGGAAAAGAGACCCAGTACTTC
TRBV11-2,NA,TRBD2,TRBJ2-1,CASSLRLAGGNEQFF,TGTGCCAGCAGCCTCCGACTAGCGGGAGGAAATGAGCAGTTCTTC
TRBV6-6,NA,TRBD1,TRBJ2-1,CASSDRGFFGNEQFF,TGTGCCAGCAGTGACAGGGGTTTTTTTGGCAATGAGCAGTTCTTC
TRBV11-3,NA,NA,TRBJ2-1,CASSSRTSSYNEQFF,TGTGCCAGCAGTTCCCGCACAAGCTCCTACAATGAGCAGTTCTTC
TRBV21-1,NA,NA,TRBJ2-7,CASSKGGTWTLYEQYF,TGTGCCAGCAGCAAAGGGGGGACTTGGACCCTCTACGAGCAGTACTTC
TRBV25-1,few,NA,TRBJ1-3,CASSDYTIYF,TGTGCCAGCAGTGATTACACCATATATTTT
TRBV4-1,NA,TRBD1,TRBJ1-5,CASSHPGQLNQPQHF,TGCGCCAGCAGCCACCCGGGACAGTTGAATCAGCCCCAGCATTTT
TRBV5-1,NA,TRBD2,TRBJ2-1,CASRASGTGNEQFF,TGCGCCAGCAGGGCAAGCGGGACGGGCAATGAGCAGTTCTTC
TRBV5-6,NA,TRBD2,TRBJ2-1,CASSLGLADEQFF,TGTGCCAGCAGCTTAGGGCTAGCGGATGAGCAGTTCTTC
TRBV18,NA,NA,TRBJ1-4,CASSPPFGVTGRLLQLANEKLFF,TGTGCCAGCTCACCACCCTTCGGGGTTACAGGACGGTTATTACAACTAGCTAATGAAAAACTGTTTTTT
TRBV21-1,NA,NA,TRBJ2-7,CASNSHYQRETHEQYF,TGTGCCAGCAACTCCCATTACCAGCGGGAGACCCACGAGCAGTACTTC
TRBV9,NA,NA,TRBJ2-7,CASKGSGQEQYF,TGTGCCAGCAAGGGATCTGGACAAGAGCAGTACTTC
TRBV15,NA,NA,TRBJ2-7,CATSRENAQRDNEQYF,TGTGCCACCAGCAGAGAAAATGCCCAGCGGGACAACGAGCAGTACTTC
TRBV19,once,NA,TRBJ2-3,CASSSRLPDTQYF,TGTGCCAGTAGCTCAAGGCTCCCGGACACGCAGTATTTT